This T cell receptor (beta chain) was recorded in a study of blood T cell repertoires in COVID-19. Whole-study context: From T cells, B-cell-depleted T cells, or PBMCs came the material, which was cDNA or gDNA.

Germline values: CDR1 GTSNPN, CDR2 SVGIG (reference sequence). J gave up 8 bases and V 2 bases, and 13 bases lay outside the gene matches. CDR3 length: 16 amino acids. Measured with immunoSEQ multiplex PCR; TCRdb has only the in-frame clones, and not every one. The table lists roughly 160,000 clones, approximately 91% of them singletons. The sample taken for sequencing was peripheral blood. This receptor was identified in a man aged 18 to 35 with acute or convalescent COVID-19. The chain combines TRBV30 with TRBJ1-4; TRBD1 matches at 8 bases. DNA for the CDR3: TGTGCCTGGAGTAAGGGTCTTAACAGGGGGAGCGAAAAACTGTTTTTT. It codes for CAWSKGLNRGSEKLFF.